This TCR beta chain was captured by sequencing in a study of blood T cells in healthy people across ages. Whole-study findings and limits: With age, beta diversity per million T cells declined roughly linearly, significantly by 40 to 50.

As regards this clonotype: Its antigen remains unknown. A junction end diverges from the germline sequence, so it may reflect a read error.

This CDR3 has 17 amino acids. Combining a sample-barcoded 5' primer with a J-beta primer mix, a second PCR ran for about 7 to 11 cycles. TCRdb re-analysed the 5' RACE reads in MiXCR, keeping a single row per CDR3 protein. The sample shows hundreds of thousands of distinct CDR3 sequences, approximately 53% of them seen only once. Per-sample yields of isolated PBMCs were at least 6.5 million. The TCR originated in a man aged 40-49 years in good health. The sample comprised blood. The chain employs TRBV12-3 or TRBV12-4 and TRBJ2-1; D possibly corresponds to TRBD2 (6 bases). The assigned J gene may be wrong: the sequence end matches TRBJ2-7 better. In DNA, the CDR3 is TGCAACACGCCTAACGGGGGTGCAAAACAGGTTCCCTACGAGCAGTACTTC. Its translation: CNTPNGGAKQVPYEQYF.